The rows below give T cell receptor beta chains drawn from one sample of a study of blood T cell repertoires in COVID-19. Assay used: immunoSEQ multiplex PCR; TCRdb lists only in-frame clones, some missing. This repertoire shows about 140,000 clones, around 72% found once; its top ten account for 1.9%. Sequenced input: peripheral blood. Receptor source: a woman aged 55-69 years with acute or convalescent COVID-19. Each CDR3 is given with its conserved first and last residue. A D gene is named only where the DNA matches it firmly. Only some rows state a clone size, as once, few, many or a class for expanded clones.

TRBD1,TRBV28,-,TRBJ1-5,TGTGCCAGCAGACTGGACAGGGGGTATCAGCCCCAGCATTTT,CASRLDRGYQPQHF
-,TRBV5-1,-,TRBJ2-7,TGCGCCAGCAGCGCAGAACACGGTCGAGGGGAGCAGTACTTC,CASSAEHGRGEQYF
-,TRBV5-1,-,TRBJ2-1,TGCGCCAGCAGCTTTGGGGGAGGCAATGAGCAGTTCTTC,CASSFGGGNEQFF
TRBD2,TRBV30,few,TRBJ2-3,TGTGCCTGGAGCGCTAGCGGCTCAGGGACGCAGTATTTT,CAWSASGSGTQYF
-,TRBV27,-,TRBJ2-7,TGTGCCAGCAGTTTATCGATTCAGGGAAGCTCCTACGAGCAGTACTTC,CASSLSIQGSSYEQYF
TRBD1,TRBV5-4,few,TRBJ1-3,TGTGCCAGCAGCCCAGGACAGGGGAAGTCTGGAAACACCATATATTTT,CASSPGQGKSGNTIYF
TRBD1,TRBV7-3,-,TRBJ2-1,TGTGCCAGCAGCCCCCGACAGGGAGATGATGAGCAGTTCTTC,CASSPRQGDDEQFF
TRBD2,TRBV25-1,-,TRBJ2-7,TGTGCCAGCAGCTCCTGGGGGGGGACCGATGGCTACGAGCAGTACTTC,CASSSWGGTDGYEQYF
TRBD2,TRBV30,-,TRBJ2-3,TGTGCCTGGAGTTATCGGACTAGCGGGAATTCAGATACGCAGTATTTT,CAWSYRTSGNSDTQYF
-,TRBV5-1,once,TRBJ2-3,TGCGCCAGCACGGATTTCTTCGGGACAGATACGCAGTATTTT,CASTDFFGTDTQYF
-,TRBV30,-,TRBJ1-1,TGTGCCTGGGATTACGGGACTTCGAACACTGAAGCTTTCTTT,CAWDYGTSNTEAFF
-,TRBV2,-,TRBJ1-5,TGTGCCAGCAGTTTACAGGGAAGGAGCAATCAGCCCCAGCATTTT,CASSLQGRSNQPQHF
-,TRBV18,-,TRBJ1-2,TGTGCCAGCTCATCTCGACAGGATGGCTACACCTTC,CASSSRQDGYTF
TRBD2,TRBV5-4,-,TRBJ2-3,TGTGCCAGCATCCCCCCGGGACTAGCGGGAGCCCTCACAGATACGCAGTATTTT,CASIPPGLAGALTDTQYF
-,TRBV28,-,TRBJ2-7,TGTGCCAGCAGTTTTAATCGTGTCGGCGAGCAGTACTTC,CASSFNRVGEQYF
TRBD2,TRBV7-9,once,TRBJ2-7,TGTGCCAGCAGCGGAAGATATACGGCGGGAGGGCCCCTGCCGTACGAGCAGTACTTC,CASSGRYTAGGPLPYEQYF
-,TRBV4-2,-,TRBJ2-3,TGTGCCAGCAGCCCAGAGGGCTCCACAGATACGCAGTATTTT,CASSPEGSTDTQYF
-,TRBV5-6,-,TRBJ2-1,TGTGCCAGCAGCTTTTTCGGACAGAGCTACAATGAGCAGTTCTTC,CASSFFGQSYNEQFF
TRBD2,TRBV7-9,-,TRBJ2-7,TGTGCCAGCAGCCGTTGGGAGGGATCAGGCGAGCAGTACTTC,CASSRWEGSGEQYF
TRBD1,TRBV15,once,TRBJ2-5,TGTGCCACGAGCGACATACAGGGGATTCGAGAGACCCAGTACTTC,CATSDIQGIRETQYF
TRBD2,TRBV6-5,-,TRBJ2-1,TGTGCCAGCAGCTATACTAGCGGGAGGTTCAATGAGCAGTTCTTC,CASSYTSGRFNEQFF
-,TRBV5-6,once,TRBJ1-1,TGTGCCAGCAGCTACTCCGACAGGCCAAACACTGAAGCTTTCTTT,CASSYSDRPNTEAFF
TRBD1,TRBV13,-,TRBJ2-4,TGTGCCAGCAGCCGACAGGGGGTGGGCATTCAGTACTTC,CASSRQGVGIQYF
-,TRBV7-3,few,TRBJ2-3,TGTGCCAGCAGCTTAGGGGCGGATACGCAGTATTTT,CASSLGADTQYF
-,TRBV28,few,TRBJ1-4,TGTGCCAGCAGTTTGACAGAACTTAATGAAAAACTGTTTTTT,CASSLTELNEKLFF
TRBD2,TRBV7-9,few,TRBJ2-2,TGTGCCAGCAGCTTAGCTACTAGCGGGGCCGGGGAGCTGTTTTTT,CASSLATSGAGELFF
-,TRBV5-1,-,TRBJ2-7,TGCGCCAGCAGTTTGACAGACCCTGCCTACGAGCAGTACTTC,CASSLTDPAYEQYF
TRBD2,TRBV7-9,-,TRBJ2-1,TGTGCCAGCAGCTCCTCCGGGGGGATGTTAGATGAGCAGTTCTTC,CASSSSGGMLDEQFF
-,TRBV28,few,TRBJ1-1,TGTGCCAGCAAGGACATACTGAACACTGAAGCTTTCTTT,CASKDILNTEAFF
-,TRBV9,few,TRBJ1-1,TGTGCCAGTTCTACAGGGCCCAACACTGAAGCTTTCTTT,CASSTGPNTEAFF
TRBD1,TRBV6-5,-,TRBJ2-7,TGTGCCAGCAGTTACTCGAGGGACAGGTCCTACGAGCAGTACTTC,CASSYSRDRSYEQYF
TRBD2,TRBV3-1/TRBV3-2,-,TRBJ2-7,TGTGCCAGCAGCCAGTGGACTAGCGGGGGCCGGGCCTACGAGCAGTACTTC,CASSQWTSGGRAYEQYF
-,TRBV9,-,TRBJ1-2,TGTGCCAGCAGAGGTGGACCAATACGCGGGAACTATGGCTACACCTTC,CASRGGPIRGNYGYTF
-,TRBV28,once,TRBJ2-2,TGTGCCAGCAGTCCAGTCGACAGAAGTCTGACCGGGGAGCTGTTTTTT,CASSPVDRSLTGELFF
TRBD1,TRBV7-7,-,TRBJ2-7,TGTGCTAGCAGCGACGGGACAGGCGGGTACGAGCAGTACTTC,CASSDGTGGYEQYF
TRBD2,TRBV24-1,-,TRBJ2-5,TGTGCCACCGGGACTAGGACCTCCGAGACCCAGTACTTC,CATGTRTSETQYF
-,TRBV6-1,-,TRBJ1-2,TGTGCCAGCAGTGAGGGAGGGTTCGCACTATGGGGCTACACCTTC,CASSEGGFALWGYTF
TRBD1,TRBV5-4,-,TRBJ2-7,TGTGCCAGCAGCGCCGGGACAGCGGAACAGTACTTC,CASSAGTAEQYF
TRBD1,TRBV7-9,-,TRBJ2-1,TGTGCCAGCAGCTTCCCTAGAGGGGGCAGCTCCTACAATGAGCAGTTCTTC,CASSFPRGGSSYNEQFF
TRBD1,TRBV7-9,-,TRBJ2-7,TGTGCCAGCAGCTTAGACACAGGGGACGAGCAGTACTTC,CASSLDTGDEQYF
TRBD2,TRBV2,-,TRBJ2-1,TGTGCCAGCACAGCGGGAGGCGCCCTCAATGAGCAGTTCTTC,CASTAGGALNEQFF
-,TRBV7-9,few,TRBJ1-1,TGTGCCAGCAGCCCCCCAGTGAACACTGAAGCTTTCTTT,CASSPPVNTEAFF